A selection of T cell receptor beta chains follows, all from one sample in a study of early T cells in non-severe SARS-CoV-2 infection. TCRdb re-called the 5' RACE reads through MiXCR, storing one row per CDR3 protein. The data contain around 84,000 distinct CDR3 sequences, 9.5% to 13% of them singletons. Material for sequencing was whole blood. These receptors all stem from an adult who was a healthcare worker with PCR-confirmed SARS-CoV-2 infection or an uninfected control (not recorded which). Both conserved end residues are part of each CDR3.

TRBV5-5	TRBJ2-5	CASSFFLSETQYF
TRBV20-1	TRBJ2-5	CSASDNQETQYF
TRBV15	TRBJ1-4	CATSSRRIGRAYEKLFF
TRBV15	TRBJ2-1	CATSRSRAYNEQFF
TRBV5-1	TRBJ2-7	CANSSMTGHEQYF
TRBV2	TRBJ2-3	CASSEQGAGDTQYF
TRBV6-5	TRBJ1-3	CASRRAGGLENTIYF
TRBV13	TRBJ2-1	CASSPGGNEQFF
TRBV6-6	TRBJ1-1	CASSYVGVNTEAFF
TRBV27	TRBJ2-3	CASRHGGLAVTDTQYF
TRBV4-2	TRBJ2-2	CANSQVSSSGPGTGELFF
TRBV24-1	TRBJ2-2	CATKPGGFNTGELFF
TRBV3-1	TRBJ2-2	CASNPTGPTGELFF
TRBV5-1	TRBJ2-3	CASSFSLAGNDTQYF
TRBV20-1	TRBJ2-7	CSATPGTITYEQYF
TRBV20-1	TRBJ2-3	CSAMRSGPADTQYF
TRBV6-6	TRBJ1-5	CASSFPLQPQHF
TRBV7-8	TRBJ2-7	CASSLRTGTSTGEQYF
TRBV10-3	TRBJ2-3	CAIGAGDTQYF
TRBV11-1	TRBJ1-1	CASSPMGPGTEAFF
TRBV5-6	TRBJ2-3	CASSLYLRGRGPSDTQYF
TRBV7-9	TRBJ2-7	CASSLTGKEDEQYF
TRBV11-2	TRBJ1-1	CASSLVAGNTEAFF
TRBV12-3/TRBV12-4	TRBJ2-7	CASSPTYSKGPYEQYF